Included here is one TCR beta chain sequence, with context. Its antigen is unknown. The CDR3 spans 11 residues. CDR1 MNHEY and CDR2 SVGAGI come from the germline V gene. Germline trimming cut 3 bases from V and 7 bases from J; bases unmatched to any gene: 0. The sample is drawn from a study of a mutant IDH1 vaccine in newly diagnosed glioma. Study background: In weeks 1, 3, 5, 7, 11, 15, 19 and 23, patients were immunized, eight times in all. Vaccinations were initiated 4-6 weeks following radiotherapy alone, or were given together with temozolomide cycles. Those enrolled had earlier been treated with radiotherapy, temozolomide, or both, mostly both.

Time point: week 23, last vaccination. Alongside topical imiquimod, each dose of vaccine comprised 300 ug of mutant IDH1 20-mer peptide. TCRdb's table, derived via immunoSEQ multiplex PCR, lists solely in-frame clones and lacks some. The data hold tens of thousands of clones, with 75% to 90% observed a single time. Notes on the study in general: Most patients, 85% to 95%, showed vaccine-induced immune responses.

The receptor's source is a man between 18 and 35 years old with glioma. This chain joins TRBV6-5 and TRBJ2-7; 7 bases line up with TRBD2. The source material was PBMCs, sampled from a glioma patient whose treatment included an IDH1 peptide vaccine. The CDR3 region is CASSYSGEQYF. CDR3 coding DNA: TGTGCCAGCAGTTATAGCGGGGAGCAGTACTTC.